This entry lists 29 T cell receptor beta chains sequenced from one sample in a study of cytomegalovirus exposure and HLA in healthy donors. PCR involved 60 Vbeta and 13 Jbeta primers. The method was immunoSEQ multiplex PCR; TCRdb's version includes in-frame clones alone and lacks a portion of them. The table shows around 120,000 clones, with 63% occurring only once. Sequenced sample: PBMCs. Receptor source: a man aged 40-55 years in good health and CMV-seropositive.

A remark on this clone: This sample includes further DNA sequences coding for the same CDR3. The rearrangement uses TRBV30 and TRBJ2-1; 7 nucleotides agree with TRBD2. Germline V gene sequence: CDR1 GTSNPN, CDR2 SVGIG (reference sequence). The CDR3 totals 15 residues. J gave up 2 bases and V 4 bases, and 8 bases lay outside the gene matches. The CDR3 sequence: CAWKKAGVTYNEQFF. CDR3 sequence (DNA): TGTGCCTGGAAGAAGGCGGGAGTCACCTACAATGAGCAGTTCTTC.

This clone occurred a few times. This chain joins TRBV9 and TRBJ1-4; 9 bases map to TRBD1. The CDR3 spans 13 residues. Germline V gives CDR1 SGDLS, CDR2 YYNGEE. The V segment lost 2 bases and the J segment 12 bases; nucleotides outside the gene matches: 5. As DNA, the CDR3 is TGTGCCAGCAGCGTGGGACAGGGTCGGGAACTGTTTTTT. Residues: CASSVGQGRELFF.

J is TRBJ2-3 and V is TRBV7-3; perhaps TRBD1 as D (7 bases). Germline CDR1 is SGHTA and CDR2 is FQGTGA. The CDR3 runs to 14 residues. V lost 5 bases, J lost 4 bases, and 13 bases lay in between. In DNA, the CDR3 is TGTGCCAGCAGCCGCGGGACAGACTCAGATACGCAGTATTTT. It translates to CASSRGTDSDTQYF.

V usage is TRBV6-5 and J usage is TRBJ2-5, with D tentatively TRBD2 (7 bases). Trimming took off 1 base at V and 0 bases at J, with 12 bases between the two ends. CDR1 MNHEY and CDR2 SVGAGI come from the germline V gene. This CDR3 is built from 16 residues. The CDR3, as DNA: TGTGCCAGCAGTTACTGGAGGGGGGGCCACCAAGAGACCCAGTACTTC. Translation: CASSYWRGGHQETQYF.

The chain links TRBV7-8 to TRBJ1-3; no definite D call. CDR1 is SGHVS and CDR2 is FQNEAQ in the germline V gene. The CDR3 is 15 amino acids. The V end was cut by 3 bases, the J end by 4 bases, with 13 bases between. The CDR3 sequence is CASSLSRSPGNTIYF. Written as DNA, the CDR3 is TGTGCCAGCAGCTTGTCGAGGAGCCCGGGAAACACCATATATTTT.

The CDR3 nucleotides read TGTGCCAGCTCCTATGGGCAGGGTTTTTTCGGCTACACCTTC. Its protein product is CASSYGQGFFGYTF. The chain couples TRBV7-2 to TRBJ1-2; D may be TRBD1 (5 bases). The CDR3 contains 14 residues. The V gene lost 8 bases and the J gene lost 8 bases, with 21 bases spanning the gap. Germline V gene lookup returns CDR1 SGHTA and CDR2 FQGNSA.

This chain joins TRBV13 and TRBJ2-5; 8 bases match TRBD1. J lost 1 base, V lost 2 bases, and 9 bases had no gene match. The germline V gene encodes CDR1 PRHDT and CDR2 FYEKMQ (reference sequence). This CDR3 has 17 residues. The CDR3 coding sequence is TGTGCCAGCAGCTTATGGGGGACAGGCGGCGTCCAAGAGACCCAGTACTTC. This sequence encodes CASSLWGTGGVQETQYF.

The chain has TRBV14 and TRBJ2-1; 7 bases are a match to TRBD1. The CDR3 length is 16 residues. Germline V gene data show CDR1 as SGHDN and CDR2 as FVKESK. Trimming took 5 bases from V and 8 from J; bases not matched to a gene: 15. The CDR3 region is CASSTDDRVTVYEQFF. The CDR3 coding sequence is TGTGCCAGCAGCACCGATGACAGGGTTACAGTCTATGAGCAGTTCTTC. The whole variable domain, filled in from reference TRBV14 and TRBJ2-1, reads EAGVTQFPSHSVIEKGQTVTLRCDPISGHDNLYWYRRVMGKEIKFLLHFVKESKQDESGMPNNRFLAERTGGTYSTLKVQPAELEDSGVYFCASSTDDRVTVYEQFFGPGTRLTVL.

The chain links TRBV12-2 to TRBJ2-2; the tabulated D call, TRBD2, remains unverified against the DNA. TRBV12-2 is listed as a pseudogene. CDR3 length: 15 residues. Here the CDR3 reads CASRPPSGRPGELFF. The CDR3, as DNA: TGTGCAAGTCGCCCGCCCAGCGGGAGACCCGGGGAGCTGTTTTTT.

The rearrangement links TRBV7-9 to TRBJ2-5; 8 positions match TRBD2. Germline values: CDR1 SEHNR, CDR2 FQNEAQ (reference sequence). This CDR3 comprises 14 residues. Losses at the gene ends were 4 bases for V and 3 bases for J; bases not matched to a gene: 4. The DNA for the CDR3 is TGTGCCAGCAGCTCGGGAGGGGGGAAAGAGACCCAGTACTTC. Translated: CASSSGGGKETQYF. Variable domain in full (rest from reference TRBV7-9 and TRBJ2-5): DTGVSQNPRHKITKRGQNVTFRCDPISEHNRLYWYRQTLGQGPEFLTYFQNEAQLEKSRLLSDRFSAERPKGSFSTLEIQRTEQGDSAMYLCASSSGGGKETQYFGPGTRLLVL.

This clone was observed a few times. V is TRBV4-1 and J is TRBJ2-3, with D perhaps matching TRBD2 (7 bases). V lost 3 bases, J lost 1 base, and 14 bases lay in between. Germline loops: CDR1 MGHRA, CDR2 YSYEKL. This CDR3 comprises 16 residues. As DNA, the CDR3 is TGCGCCAGCAGCCAGGGGGCGGGGGCCCGCACAGATACGCAGTATTTT. This translates into CASSQGAGARTDTQYF.

This chain uses TRBV7-9 with TRBJ1-5; D gene unclear. Germline V gene sequence: CDR1 SEHNR, CDR2 FQNEAQ (reference sequence). CDR3 length: 12 residues. V was shortened by 2 bases and J by 4 bases, with 3 bases between the two germline ends. For the CDR3, the DNA is TGTGCCAGCAGCTTACCAAATCAGCCCCAGCATTTT. Amino acids: CASSLPNQPQHF.

V usage is TRBV5-1 and J usage is TRBJ1-1; TRBD1 is a possible D gene (6 bases). Germline CDR1 is SGHRS and CDR2 is YFSETQ. Trimming pared 4 bases from V and 1 base from J, leaving 11 bases between. The CDR3 spans 14 residues. As DNA, the CDR3 is TGCGCCAGCAGCCCCCAGGGGCCGAACACTGAAGCTTTCTTT. Its protein product is CASSPQGPNTEAFF.

This rearrangement joins TRBV28 to TRBJ1-5; 9 bases agree with TRBD1. CDR3 length equals 20 residues. The ends lost 2 bases at V and 4 bases at J; junction bases unmatched: 18. Germline CDR1 is MDHEN and CDR2 is SYDVKM. CDR3: CASSLRTGTGPVLRNQPQHF. The CDR3 DNA sequence: TGTGCCAGCAGTTTAAGAACCGGGACAGGGCCCGTTTTGCGAAATCAGCCCCAGCATTTT.

The rearrangement joins TRBV4-3 to TRBJ1-4, with D unresolved. Germline assignment: CDR1 LGHNA and CDR2 YSLEER. V was pared by 0 bases and J by 7 bases, with 9 bases between. This CDR3 region has 14 residues. CDR3 sequence reads: CASSQDRSSEKLFF. Here the CDR3 DNA reads TGCGCCAGCAGCCAAGACAGGTCCTCTGAAAAACTGTTTTTT.

For this clone: Other nucleotide sequences in the sample specify the same CDR3. V is TRBV18 and J is TRBJ2-1; weak D call: TRBD2 (5 bases). The V gene lost 3 bases and the J gene lost 0 bases, with 9 bases spanning the gap. The germline CDR1 and CDR2 sequences are KGHSH and LQKENI. CDR3 size: 15 residues. The CDR3 DNA reads as TGTGCCAGCTCACCCCCGGGAAGCTCCTACAATGAGCAGTTCTTC. The encoded protein is CASSPPGSSYNEQFF.

V gene TRBV9 combines with J gene TRBJ1-2, with 9 bases identical to TRBD1. The CDR3 has 13 amino acids. Germline V gene sequence: CDR1 SGDLS, CDR2 YYNGEE. V shed 3 bases, J shed 8 bases, and the junction held 5 bases outside the gene matches. Here the CDR3 reads CASSEDRGLGYTF. The CDR3 nucleotides are TGTGCCAGCAGCGAGGACAGGGGTTTGGGCTACACCTTC.

The rearrangement joins TRBV28 to TRBJ2-7; D not resolved. This CDR3 is 14 amino acids long. Germline V CDR1 and CDR2: MDHEN, SYDVKM. V gave up 6 bases and J gave up 4 bases, with 16 bases separating them. CDR3 nucleotides: TGTGCCAGCAGCGGTGGTTCCCATACTTACGAGCAGTACTTC. It encodes CASSGGSHTYEQYF.

This clone occurred once. CDR3 bases: TGTGCCAGCAGCAAGAACAGCGGGGACCTAGAGACCCAGTACTTC. It yields the protein CASSKNSGDLETQYF. The chain recombines TRBV7-2 with TRBJ2-5, with 7 bases aligning to TRBD2. CDR1 SGHTA and CDR2 FQGNSA come from the germline V gene. V shed 5 bases and J 4 bases; nucleotides not matched to a gene: 10. This CDR3 is 15 amino acids long.

The chain employs TRBV6-1 and TRBJ2-7, with a tentative D call TRBD2 (5 bases). In germline, CDR1 is MNHNS, CDR2 SASEGT. The CDR3 has 14 residues. The germline V and J ends were trimmed by 2 bases and 2 bases, with 10 bases remaining between them. CDR3 loop: CASSETEGPYEQYF. CDR3 sequence (DNA): TGTGCCAGCAGTGAAACTGAGGGTCCCTACGAGCAGTACTTC.

The chain uses TRBV7-2 and TRBJ2-7; no firm D call. The germline V gene has CDR1 SGHTA and CDR2 FQGNSA. The V gene lost 5 bases and the J gene lost 2 bases, with 4 bases spanning the gap. The CDR3 sequence is 11 residues long. CDR3 bases: TGTGCCAGCAGCCTAACCTACGAGCAGTACTTC. The encoded protein is CASSLTYEQYF.

The genes are TRBV28 and TRBJ1-2; TRBD1 is a possible D gene (5 bases). Trimming took off 6 bases at V and 3 bases at J, with 5 bases between the two ends. This CDR3 is built from 11 residues. Germline V gene data show CDR1 as MDHEN and CDR2 as SYDVKM. The CDR3 bases are TGTGCCAGCAGGACAGACTATGGCTACACCTTC. Its protein is CASRTDYGYTF.

The chain joins TRBV28 to TRBJ2-7, with 9 bases aligning to TRBD2. V lost 0 bases and J lost 1; bases outside the gene matches: 7. The V gene's germline CDR1 is MDHEN and CDR2 SYDVKM. The CDR3 spans 17 residues. The CDR3 nucleotides are TGTGCCAGCAGTTTATGGCCTAGCGGGGAAAATTCCTACGAGCAGTACTTC. It encodes CASSLWPSGENSYEQYF.

Only a few counts were recorded for this clone. The rearrangement links TRBV28 to TRBJ1-2, with 8 nucleotides matching TRBD1. Germline V gene data show CDR1 as MDHEN and CDR2 as SYDVKM. The CDR3 covers 14 residues. V trimming: 4 bases; J trimming: 2 bases; junction bases outside the gene matches: 3. The CDR3 coding sequence is TGTGCCAGCAGTTCAGGGGGCGAGAACTATGGCTACACCTTC. Encoded protein: CASSSGGENYGYTF.

This rearrangement joins TRBV6-4 to TRBJ2-7; TRBD2 is a possible D gene (5 bases). V shed 8 bases and J shed 0 bases, with 17 bases lying between them. CDR3 size: 15 residues. CDR1 MRHNA and CDR2 SNTAGT come from the germline V gene. The DNA for the CDR3 is TGTGCCAGCGTCCAGTGTCAGCGGAGCTCCTACGAGCAGTACTTC. This codes for CASVQCQRSSYEQYF.

The rearrangement joins TRBV7-3 to TRBJ2-1, with TRBD1 matching over 8 bases. The CDR3 spans 15 residues. J was trimmed by 8 bases and V by 2 bases; bases with no gene match: 8. Germline CDR1 is SGHTA and CDR2 is FQGTGA. Written as DNA, the CDR3 is TGTGCCAGCAGCTTATGGACAGGGATCCGGGATGAGCAGTTCTTC. This codes for CASSLWTGIRDEQFF.

This chain uses TRBV6-1 with TRBJ2-5, with TRBD1 matching 7 bases. The germline CDR1 and CDR2 sequences are MNHNS and SASEGT. Unmatched junction bases numbered 9, after V lost 4 bases and J lost 7 bases. The CDR3 extends over 14 amino acids. As DNA, the CDR3 is TGTGCCAGCAGTGCCGGGACAGCGGCTGGGACCCAGTACTTC. It yields the protein CASSAGTAAGTQYF.

This clone has a handful of counts. V and J are TRBV7-6 and TRBJ1-3; 7 bases agree with TRBD1. Germline assignment: CDR1 SGHVS and CDR2 FNYEAQ. This CDR3 contains 15 residues. Germline trimming cut 5 bases from V and 4 bases from J; bases unmatched to any gene: 8. The chain's CDR3 is CASSGMGQPGNTIYF. The CDR3, as DNA: TGTGCCAGCAGCGGTATGGGACAGCCGGGAAACACCATATATTTT.

This clone occurred a few times. The V gene is TRBV7-2, the J gene TRBJ1-2; D uncertain. The CDR3 is 14 residues long. Germline loops: CDR1 SGHTA, CDR2 FQGNSA. The germline V and J ends were trimmed by 5 bases and 4 bases, with 14 bases remaining between them. The CDR3 region is CASSLPPGTYGYTF. CDR3 nucleotides: TGTGCCAGCAGCCTGCCCCCAGGAACCTATGGCTACACCTTC.